This T cell receptor beta chain was identified during a study of T cells in localized non-small cell lung cancer. Study-level points and caveats: Longer overall survival was associated with a higher density of T cells in the blood. The study sequenced only one region of the tumor. As a result, intratumor heterogeneity could not be excluded and remains possible. Tumor trailed uninvolved adjacent lung in T cell clonality, which peaked there. Adjacent lung held a median around 56 of the top 100 tumor clones.

Germline assignment: CDR1 MNHNS and CDR2 SASEGT. V was clipped by 6 bases and J by 5 bases, with 17 bases between them. This CDR3 region has 15 residues. The table came from immunoSEQ multiplex PCR; TCRdb's copy has only in-frame clones and leaves some out. The table records approximately 76,000 clones, over 75% of them present only once. A remark on this clone: What it recognizes is unknown.

The clonotype comes from a female donor older than 55 with stage I lung adenocarcinoma. The sequencing used peripheral blood, collected before any cancer treatment. The chain has TRBV6-1 and TRBJ2-1, with a tentative D call TRBD1 (5 bases). CDR3 nucleotide sequence: TGTGCCAGCAGAGGCCTGGGGCGTTTTAACAATGAGCAGTTCTTC. Its translation: CASRGLGRFNNEQFF.